These 31 T cell receptor beta chains share one sample of origin, sequenced in a study of blood T cells in healthy people across ages. Next came a second PCR, run for about 6 to 12 cycles, which used a sample-barcoded 5' primer along with a J-beta primer mix. TCRdb analysed the 5' RACE reads with MiXCR anew, one entry per CDR3 protein. The table includes 760,000 or so distinct CDR3 sequences, more than 20% detected once. These same records also appear under a second study, on T cells of mothers and their children.

The source material was blood. The receptors stem from a boy under 18 in good health.

This clonotype was seen only a few times. V is TRBV5-1 and J is TRBJ2-1, with a tentative D call TRBD2 (5 bases). V was clipped by 4 bases and J by 6 bases, with 17 bases between them. Germline-derived CDR1 and CDR2 are SGHRS and YFSETQ. The CDR3 spans 15 residues. The CDR3 spells CASSPHGEWINEQFF. The CDR3, as DNA: TGCGCCAGCAGCCCACACGGGGAGTGGATCAATGAGCAGTTCTTC.

This clonotype was counted a few times. This rearrangement joins TRBV11-2 to TRBJ2-6, with D tentatively TRBD2 (6 bases). Trimming pared 0 bases from V and 3 bases from J, leaving 9 bases between. Germline V gene lookup returns CDR1 SGHAT and CDR2 FQNNGV. The length of the CDR3 is 16 residues. CDR3 amino acids: CASSLDSSVGANVLTF. For the CDR3, the DNA is TGTGCCAGCAGCTTAGATTCTAGCGTTGGGGCCAACGTCCTGACTTTC.

The chain has TRBV5-1 and TRBJ2-5; D unclear. V was shortened by 0 bases and J by 9 bases, with 9 bases between the two germline ends. This CDR3 spans 12 amino acids. The germline CDR1 and CDR2 sequences are SGHRS and YFSETQ. Here the CDR3 DNA reads TGCGCCAGCAGCTTGGAAGGGTCCCCCCAGTACTTC. Translating it yields CASSLEGSPQYF.

The rearrangement links TRBV5-1 to TRBJ2-5; D uncertain. V was shortened by 3 bases and J by 1 base, with 10 bases between the two germline ends. The CDR3 length is 14 residues. Per germline, CDR1 SGHRS and CDR2 YFSETQ. CDR3 loop: CASSSVSPQETQYF. In nucleotides, the CDR3 is TGCGCCAGCAGCTCGGTCTCTCCCCAAGAGACCCAGTACTTC. Using reference TRBV5-1 and TRBJ2-5 for the parts outside the CDR3, the full variable domain is KAGVTQTPRYLIKTRGQQVTLSCSPISGHRSVSWYQQTPGQGLQFLFEYFSETQRNKGNFPGRFSGRQFSNSRSEMNVSTLELGDSALYLCASSSVSPQETQYFGPGTRLLVL.

This clonotype was observed a handful of times. This chain links TRBV12-3 or TRBV12-4 with TRBJ1-2, with 7 bases lining up with TRBD1. Trimming removed 5 bases from V and 10 bases from J; junction bases left unmatched: 10. The CDR3 runs 13 residues. This chain's CDR3 is CASSVTRGIVYTF. The CDR3 DNA follows: TGTGCCAGCAGTGTCACCAGGGGGATCGTCTACACCTTC.

This clonotype has just a few counts. One end of the junction varies from germline; a read error may be responsible. This chain uses TRBV20-1 with TRBJ2-1, with a weak D call TRBD2 (5 bases). The CDR3 sequence is 14 residues long. Germline CDR1 and CDR2: DFQATT and SNEGSKA (reference sequence). CDR3: CSARDYRESNERFF. The CDR3 DNA reads TGCAGTGCTAGAGATTATAGGGAGTCCAATGAGCGGTTCTTC.

There are a few counts of this clonotype. V and J are TRBV6-2 or TRBV6-3 and TRBJ1-2; 7 nucleotides agree with TRBD1. Germline assignment: CDR1 MNHEY and CDR2 SVGEGT. J was trimmed by 6 bases and V by 6 bases; bases with no gene match: 10. CDR3 length: 14 amino acids. In DNA, the CDR3 is TGTGCCAGCAGAAATCCAGACAGGGCGGATGGCTACACCTTC. Amino acid sequence: CASRNPDRADGYTF.

This chain uses TRBV28 with TRBJ2-1; D may be TRBD1 or TRBD2 (6 bases each). Germline V gene lookup returns CDR1 MDHEN and CDR2 SYDVKM. The CDR3 extends over 18 amino acids. The V and J ends lost 5 bases and 3 bases respectively, with 23 bases between them. The CDR3, as DNA: TGTGCCAGCAGTGGGGGGCATCAGGGCCTGAGAATCTACAATGAGCAGTTCTTC. Translating it yields CASSGGHQGLRIYNEQFF.

This clonotype was seen more than once but under ten times. The rearrangement links TRBV7-2 to TRBJ1-1; D gene uncertain. Germline V gives CDR1 SGHTA, CDR2 FQGNSA. The CDR3 is made up of 15 amino acids. V dropped 1 base and J dropped 4 bases, with 13 bases sitting between them. The CDR3 here is CASSLGGAWSTEAFF. The DNA of the CDR3 is TGTGCCAGCAGCTTAGGAGGAGCTTGGAGCACTGAAGCTTTCTTT. The full variable domain, with the rest looked up from reference TRBV7-2 and TRBJ1-1, is GAGVSQSPSNKVTEKGKDVELRCDPISGHTALYWYRQSLGQGLEFLIYFQGNSAPDKSGLPSDRFSAERTGGSVSTLTIQRTQQEDSAVYLCASSLGGAWSTEAFFGQGTRLTVV.

The V call is TRBV7-9, the J call TRBJ2-3; TRBD1 agrees at 8 bases. The germline V gene has CDR1 SEHNR and CDR2 FQNEAQ (reference sequence). This CDR3 spans 15 amino acids. V shed 4 bases, J shed 1 base, and the junction held 4 bases outside the gene matches. CDR3 coding DNA: TGTGCCAGCAGCTCGGACAGGGACGGCACAGATACGCAGTATTTT. This translates into CASSSDRDGTDTQYF.

The gene calls are TRBV5-1 and TRBJ2-1, with 10 bases aligning to TRBD2. After removal of 3 bases from V and 8 bases from J, the junction contained 11 bases not matched to a gene. The CDR3 length is 16 residues. From germline, CDR1 is SGHRS and CDR2 YFSETQ. The CDR3, as DNA: TGCGCCAGCAGCTCTGGGTCTAGCGGGAGTTTCGATGAGCAGTTCTTC. Its protein product is CASSSGSSGSFDEQFF.

In this sample, this clonotype turned up once. The chain is built from TRBV7-2 and TRBJ2-1, with unresolved D. From germline, CDR1 is SGHTA and CDR2 FQGNSA. The V gene lost 3 bases and the J gene lost 4 bases, with 13 bases spanning the gap. The CDR3 covers 15 residues. As DNA, the CDR3 is TGTGCCAGCAGCTTCCAAACTAAGGGTTACAATGAGCAGTTCTTC. The encoded protein is CASSFQTKGYNEQFF.

This clonotype occurred a few times. The V call is TRBV20-1, the J call TRBJ2-5, with unresolved D. The germline V and J ends were trimmed by 6 bases and 4 bases, with 18 bases remaining between them. The germline V gene has CDR1 DFQATT and CDR2 SNEGSKA (reference sequence). The CDR3 has 14 amino acids. The CDR3: CSAMDPGTRETQYF. The CDR3 bases are TGCAGTGCCATGGACCCGGGCACGCGAGAGACCCAGTACTTC.

The chain carries TRBV28 and TRBJ2-3, with 12 bases that match TRBD2. Trimming removed 5 bases from V and 8 bases from J; junction bases left unmatched: 14. Germline V gives CDR1 MDHEN, CDR2 SYDVKM. This CDR3 spans 17 amino acids. CDR3 sequence reads: CASSRLGLAGTTRTQYF. DNA of the CDR3: TGTGCCAGCAGTCGCTTGGGACTAGCGGGCACCACGCGTACGCAGTATTTT. Using reference TRBV28 and TRBJ2-3 for the parts outside the CDR3, the full variable domain is DVKVTQSSRYLVKRTGEKVFLECVQDMDHENMFWYRQDPGLGLRLIYFSYDVKMKEKGDIPEGYSVSREKKERFSLILESASTNQTSMYLCASSRLGLAGTTRTQYFGPGTRLTVL.

This clonotype was observed a few times. This rearrangement joins TRBV29-1 to TRBJ1-3; the D gene is possibly TRBD1 (5 bases). V lost 0 bases, J lost 2 bases, and 14 bases lay in between. The CDR3 runs to 16 residues. Per germline, CDR1 SQVTM and CDR2 ANQGSEA. This CDR3 is CSVEDLPGPPGNTIYF. Written as DNA, the CDR3 is TGCAGCGTTGAAGATCTTCCAGGGCCTCCTGGAAACACCATATATTTT.

The chain links TRBV4-1 to TRBJ2-7, with 8 bases matching TRBD2. The CDR3 extends over 16 amino acids. V shed 0 bases and J 5 bases; nucleotides not matched to a gene: 9. Germline values: CDR1 MGHRA, CDR2 YSYEKL. The CDR3 DNA is TGCGCCAGCAGCCAAGAGGAAGCGGGAGAATCCCACGAGCAGTACTTC. Encoded protein: CASSQEEAGESHEQYF.

This clonotype turned up a few times. This chain links TRBV7-3 with TRBJ2-5; TRBD2 matches at 11 bases. J lost 4 bases, V lost 8 bases, and 9 bases had no gene match. Germline V gene data show CDR1 as SGHTA and CDR2 as FQGTGA. The CDR3 runs to 15 residues. CDR3 amino acids: CASGAQGLAGETQYF. Here the CDR3 DNA reads TGTGCCAGCGGAGCACAAGGACTAGCGGGAGAGACCCAGTACTTC.

This clonotype was seen a few times. The rearrangement links TRBV4-1 to TRBJ2-1; 8 bases align to TRBD2. The CDR3 is 16 amino acids. The germline gives CDR1 MGHRA, CDR2 YSYEKL. V dropped 4 bases and J dropped 0; count of bases not matched to a gene: 5. The CDR3 nucleotides read TGCGCCAGCAGCCTTATAGCGGGGAGCTCCTACAATGAGCAGTTCTTC. Translating it yields CASSLIAGSSYNEQFF.

This clonotype was picked up a small number of times. The V and J genes are TRBV4-1 and TRBJ1-5; D is possibly TRBD1 (6 bases). The CDR3 runs to 14 residues. Trimming stripped 5 bases from V and 0 bases from J, with 8 bases between. CDR1 is MGHRA and CDR2 is YSYEKL in the germline V gene. The CDR3 loop reads CASSEDSSNQPQHF. DNA of the CDR3: TGCGCCAGCAGCGAGGACAGTAGCAATCAGCCCCAGCATTTT.

The J gene is TRBJ2-4, the V gene TRBV2; no definite D call. Between the trimmed V and J ends, which lost 7 bases and 5 bases, there was a span of 18 bases. The germline CDR1 and CDR2 sequences are SNHLY and FYNNEI. The CDR3 spans 15 residues. CDR3 sequence (DNA): TGTGCCAGCACCCCCTCGAGTCGTGTGGAAAACATTCAGTACTTC. It encodes CASTPSSRVENIQYF.

This clonotype was counted between two and nine times. This chain links TRBV19 with TRBJ1-2; D may be TRBD1 (6 bases). V gave up 6 bases and J gave up 8 bases, with 10 bases separating them. Germline V gene data show CDR1 as LNHDA and CDR2 as SQIVND (reference sequence). The CDR3 totals 11 residues. This chain's CDR3 is CASRGARGYTF. CDR3 coding DNA: TGTGCCAGTAGGGGGGCTCGCGGCTACACCTTC.

A few counts support this clonotype. This rearrangement joins TRBV15 to TRBJ1-5, with D possibly TRBD1 on 5 matching bases. The germline CDR1 and CDR2 sequences are LNHNV and YYDKDF (reference sequence). This CDR3 has 15 residues. V lost 1 base, J lost 6 bases, and 13 bases lay in between. The CDR3 region is CATSRVQGFGQPQHF. Here the CDR3 DNA reads TGTGCCACCAGCAGAGTTCAGGGTTTTGGTCAGCCCCAGCATTTT.

This chain uses TRBV12-3 or TRBV12-4 with TRBJ2-3, with D perhaps TRBD1 (5 bases). CDR3 length: 12 residues. Deletions cut 6 bases from V and 7 bases from J, with 11 bases between. The CDR3 nucleotides read TGTGCCAGCAGGCCAGACAGTAATACGCAGTATTTT. This encodes CASRPDSNTQYF.

The chain recombines TRBV2 with TRBJ2-5, with D possibly being TRBD2 (6 bases). Trimming cost V 7 bases and J 7 bases, with 10 bases left between them. CDR3 length: 11 amino acids. The germline V gene has CDR1 SNHLY and CDR2 FYNNEI. This chain's CDR3 is CASNNGGTQYF. As DNA, the CDR3 is TGTGCCAGCAACAACGGGGGGACCCAGTACTTC.

The genes are TRBV19 and TRBJ2-5; weak D call: TRBD2 (6 bases). The CDR3 sequence is 15 residues long. Per germline, CDR1 LNHDA and CDR2 SQIVND (reference sequence). The V end was cut by 6 bases, the J end by 5 bases, with 19 bases between. CDR3 residues: CASSPRRGAGETQYF. The DNA of the CDR3 is TGTGCCAGTAGCCCTCGGCGAGGGGCGGGGGAGACCCAGTACTTC.

The chain links TRBV28 to TRBJ2-5; 10 bases align to TRBD1. The J call may be faulty, since TRBJ2-7 better matches the DNA end. The CDR3 covers 14 residues. The germline CDR1 and CDR2 sequences are MDHEN and SYDVKM. The CDR3 bases are TGTGCCAGCAGTTTATGGGACAGGGGGTACGAGCAGTACTTC. Translating gives CASSLWDRGYEQYF.

This clonotype was detected once. The chain recombines TRBV5-1 with TRBJ2-3; D perhaps matches TRBD2 (6 bases). Germline values: CDR1 SGHRS, CDR2 YFSETQ. The CDR3 loop spans 13 amino acids. The V end was cut by 3 bases, the J end by 6 bases, with 11 bases between. CDR3 loop: CASSWRRGDTQYF. As DNA, the CDR3 is TGCGCCAGCAGCTGGCGTCGGGGGGATACGCAGTATTTT.

This clonotype has more than one count but fewer than ten. CDR3 DNA: TGTGCCAGCAGCTCATCCGGGACAGGGGGCAGGAACACTGAAGCTTTCTTT. As protein: CASSSSGTGGRNTEAFF. J is TRBJ1-1 and V is TRBV7-9, with 12 positions matching TRBD1. V was pared by 4 bases and J by 1 base, with 7 bases of the junction left unmatched. Germline CDR1 is SEHNR and CDR2 is FQNEAQ (reference sequence). The CDR3 extends over 17 amino acids.

The rearrangement uses TRBV27 and TRBJ2-7; 7 bases are a match to TRBD1. The trim removed 5 bases at V and 2 bases at J, leaving 9 bases unmatched. There are 15 residues in the CDR3. Germline loops: CDR1 MNHEY, CDR2 SMNVEV (reference sequence). The CDR3, as DNA: TGTGCCAGCAGTCCCTACAGGGGTGGCCCCTACGAGCAGTACTTC. It translates to CASSPYRGGPYEQYF.

The chain links TRBV5-6 to TRBJ1-1; D is perhaps TRBD1 (5 bases). Per the germline V gene, CDR1 is SGHDT and CDR2 is YYEEEE. The CDR3 extends over 16 amino acids. Trimming removed 4 bases at V and 4 bases at J, with 20 bases between. The CDR3 loop is CASSGLRQIHPTEAFF. The CDR3 nucleotides read TGTGCCAGCAGCGGACTCCGACAGATTCACCCCACTGAAGCTTTCTTT.

This clonotype was counted a few times. The chain has TRBV5-1 and TRBJ2-5, with D unresolved. This CDR3 has 16 amino acids. V was pared by 0 bases and J by 0 bases, with 12 bases between. Germline values: CDR1 SGHRS, CDR2 YFSETQ. Here the CDR3 DNA reads TGCGCCAGCAGCTTGGGAAGTTCCATTAACCAAGAGACCCAGTACTTC. Translation gives CASSLGSSINQETQYF.